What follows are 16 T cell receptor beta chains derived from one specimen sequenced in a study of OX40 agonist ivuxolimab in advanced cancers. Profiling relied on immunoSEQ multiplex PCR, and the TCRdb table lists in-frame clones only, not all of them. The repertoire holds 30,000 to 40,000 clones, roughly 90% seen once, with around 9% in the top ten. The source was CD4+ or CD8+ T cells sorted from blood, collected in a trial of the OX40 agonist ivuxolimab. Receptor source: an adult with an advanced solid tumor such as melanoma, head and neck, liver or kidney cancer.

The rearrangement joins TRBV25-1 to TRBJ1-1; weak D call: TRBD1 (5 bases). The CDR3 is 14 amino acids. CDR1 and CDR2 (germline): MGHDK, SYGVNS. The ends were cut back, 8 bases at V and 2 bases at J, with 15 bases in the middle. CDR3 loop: CASPPGRENTEAFF. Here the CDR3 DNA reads TGTGCCAGCCCCCCGGGGCGGGAAAACACTGAAGCTTTCTTT.

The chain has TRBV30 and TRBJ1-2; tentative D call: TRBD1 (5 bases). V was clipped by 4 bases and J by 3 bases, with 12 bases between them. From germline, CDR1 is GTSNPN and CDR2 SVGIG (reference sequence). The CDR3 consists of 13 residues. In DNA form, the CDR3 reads TGTGCCTGGACAGGAGGGGTTTACTATGGCTACACCTTC. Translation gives CAWTGGVYYGYTF.

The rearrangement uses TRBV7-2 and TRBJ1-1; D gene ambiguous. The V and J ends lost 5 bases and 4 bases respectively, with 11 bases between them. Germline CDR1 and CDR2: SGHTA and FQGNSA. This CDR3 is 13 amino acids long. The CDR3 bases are TGTGCCAGCAGCCCGCAAGGAGGCACTGAAGCTTTCTTT. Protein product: CASSPQGGTEAFF.

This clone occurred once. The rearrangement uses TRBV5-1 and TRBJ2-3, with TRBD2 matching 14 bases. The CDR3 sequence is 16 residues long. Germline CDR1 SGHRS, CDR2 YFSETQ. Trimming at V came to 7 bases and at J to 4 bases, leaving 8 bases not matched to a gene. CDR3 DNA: TGCGCCAGCTTGTCCGGGACTAGCGGGAGTTCAGATACGCAGTATTTT. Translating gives CASLSGTSGSSDTQYF.

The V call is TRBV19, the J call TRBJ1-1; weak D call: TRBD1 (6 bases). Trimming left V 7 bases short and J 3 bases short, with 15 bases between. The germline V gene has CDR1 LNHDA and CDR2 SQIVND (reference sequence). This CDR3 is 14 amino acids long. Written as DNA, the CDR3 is TGTGCCAGTACGGCCAACAGGGAGGACACTGAAGCTTTCTTT. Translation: CASTANREDTEAFF.

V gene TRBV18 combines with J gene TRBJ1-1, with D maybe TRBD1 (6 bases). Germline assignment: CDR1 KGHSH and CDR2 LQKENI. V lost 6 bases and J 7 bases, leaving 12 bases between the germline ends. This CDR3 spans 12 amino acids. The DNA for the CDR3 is TGTGCCAGCTCTCAAAACAGGGATGAAGCTTTCTTT. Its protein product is CASSQNRDEAFF.

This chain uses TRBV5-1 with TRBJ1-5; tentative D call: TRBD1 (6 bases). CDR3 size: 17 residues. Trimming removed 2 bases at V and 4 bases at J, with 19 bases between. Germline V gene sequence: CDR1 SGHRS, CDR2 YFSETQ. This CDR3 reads CASSFDRRVIGNQPQHF. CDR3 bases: TGCGCCAGCAGCTTTGACAGGAGAGTTATTGGGAATCAGCCCCAGCATTTT.

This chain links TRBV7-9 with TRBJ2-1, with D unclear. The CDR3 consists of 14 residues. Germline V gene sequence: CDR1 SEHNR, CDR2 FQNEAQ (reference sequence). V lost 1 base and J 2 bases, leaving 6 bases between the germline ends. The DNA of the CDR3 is TGTGCCAGCAGCTTAGAGGCAGCCTACAATGAGCAGTTCTTC. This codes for CASSLEAAYNEQFF.

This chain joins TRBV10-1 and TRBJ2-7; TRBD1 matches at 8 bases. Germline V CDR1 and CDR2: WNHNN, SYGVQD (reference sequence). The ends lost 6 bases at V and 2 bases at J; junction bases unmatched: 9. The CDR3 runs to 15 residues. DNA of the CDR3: TGCGCCAGCAGGACCGGGACAGGAGAACCCTACGAGCAGTACTTC. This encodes CASRTGTGEPYEQYF.

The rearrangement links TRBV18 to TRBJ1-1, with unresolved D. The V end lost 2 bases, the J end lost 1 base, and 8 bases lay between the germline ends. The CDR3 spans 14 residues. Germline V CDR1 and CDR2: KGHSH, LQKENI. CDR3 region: CASSPGVPNTEAFF. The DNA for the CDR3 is TGTGCCAGCTCACCAGGGGTCCCGAACACTGAAGCTTTCTTT.

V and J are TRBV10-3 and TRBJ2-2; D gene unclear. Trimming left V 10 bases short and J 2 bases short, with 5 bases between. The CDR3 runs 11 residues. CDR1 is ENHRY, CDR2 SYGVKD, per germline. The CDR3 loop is CASHNTGELFF. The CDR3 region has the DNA TGTGCCAGCCACAACACCGGGGAGCTGTTTTTT.

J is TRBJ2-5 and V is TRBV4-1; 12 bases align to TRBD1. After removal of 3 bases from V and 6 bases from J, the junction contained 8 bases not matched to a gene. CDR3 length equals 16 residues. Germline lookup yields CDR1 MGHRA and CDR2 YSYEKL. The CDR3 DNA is TGCGCCAGCAGCCATGGGACAGGGGGCAGAGGTCAGACCCAGTACTTC. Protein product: CASSHGTGGRGQTQYF.

The CDR3 loop is CASSDSSYNEQFF. The CDR3, as DNA: TGTGCCAGCAGCGACAGTTCCTACAATGAGCAGTTCTTC. The chain recombines TRBV11-2 with TRBJ2-1, with a tentative D call TRBD1 (5 bases). With 5 bases removed from V and 1 base from J, the gap between germline ends came to 6 bases. The CDR3 spans 13 residues. The germline gives CDR1 SGHAT, CDR2 FQNNGV. The full variable domain, with the rest looked up from reference TRBV11-2 and TRBJ2-1, is EAGVAQSPRYKIIEKRQSVAFWCNPISGHATLYWYQQILGQGPKLLIQFQNNGVVDDSQLPKDRFSAERLKGVDSTLKIQPAKLEDSAVYLCASSDSSYNEQFFGPGTRLTVL.

CDR3: CASSGLYNEQFF. In DNA form, the CDR3 reads TGTGCCAGCAGTGGGTTATACAATGAGCAGTTCTTC. The chain uses TRBV6-5 and TRBJ2-1; D uncertain. V dropped 5 bases and J dropped 4 bases, with 6 bases sitting between them. CDR1 MNHEY and CDR2 SVGAGI come from the germline V gene. CDR3 size: 12 residues.

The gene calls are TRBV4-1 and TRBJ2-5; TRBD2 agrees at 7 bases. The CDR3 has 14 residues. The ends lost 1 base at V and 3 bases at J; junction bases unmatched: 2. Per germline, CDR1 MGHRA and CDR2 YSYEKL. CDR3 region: CASSQGLAEETQYF. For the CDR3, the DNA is TGCGCCAGCAGCCAAGGGCTAGCGGAAGAGACCCAGTACTTC.

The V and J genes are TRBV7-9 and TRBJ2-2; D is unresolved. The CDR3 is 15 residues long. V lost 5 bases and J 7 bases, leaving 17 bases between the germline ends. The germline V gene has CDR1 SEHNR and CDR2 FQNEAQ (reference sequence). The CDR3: CASSPRVPRHGELFF. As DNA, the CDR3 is TGTGCCAGCAGCCCTAGAGTACCAAGGCACGGGGAGCTGTTTTTT.